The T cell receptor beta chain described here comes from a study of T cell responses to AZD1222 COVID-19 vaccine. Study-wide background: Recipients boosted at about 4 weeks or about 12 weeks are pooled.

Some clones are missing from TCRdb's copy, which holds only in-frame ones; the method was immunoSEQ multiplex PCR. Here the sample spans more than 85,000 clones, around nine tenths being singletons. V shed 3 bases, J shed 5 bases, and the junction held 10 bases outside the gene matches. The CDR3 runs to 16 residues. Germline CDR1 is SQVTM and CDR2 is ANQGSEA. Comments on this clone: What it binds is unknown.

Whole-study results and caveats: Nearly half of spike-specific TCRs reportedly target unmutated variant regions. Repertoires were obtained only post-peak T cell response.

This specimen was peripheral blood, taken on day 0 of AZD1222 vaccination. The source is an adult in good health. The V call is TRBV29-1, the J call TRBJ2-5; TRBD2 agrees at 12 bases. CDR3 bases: TGCAGCGTTGACGGTACCGGGACTAGCGGGTCGGAGACCCAGTACTTC. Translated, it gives CSVDGTGTSGSETQYF. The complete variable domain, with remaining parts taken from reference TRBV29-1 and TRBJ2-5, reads SAVISQKPSRDICQRGTSLTIQCQVDSQVTMMFWYRQQPGQSLTLIATANQGSEATYESGFVIDKFPISRPNLTFSTLTVSNMSPEDSSIYLCSVDGTGTSGSETQYFGPGTRLLVL.